The 30 T cell receptor beta chains below all came from one sample that was sequenced in a study of blood T cell repertoires in COVID-19. The table came from immunoSEQ multiplex PCR; TCRdb's copy has only in-frame clones and leaves some out. Of roughly 410,000 clones in the sample, approximately 88% were seen once. Sequencing was done on a sample of peripheral blood. These TCRs come from a man aged 35 to 55 with acute or convalescent COVID-19.

The chain employs TRBV18 and TRBJ1-2; 8 bases fit TRBD1. Germline-derived CDR1 and CDR2 are KGHSH and LQKENI. With V trimmed by 2 bases and J by 8 bases, 7 bases remained unmatched. CDR3 length: 14 amino acids. The CDR3 reads CASSPATGVSGYTF. The CDR3 bases are TGTGCCAGCTCACCAGCGACAGGGGTTTCCGGCTACACCTTC.

The genes are TRBV5-1 and TRBJ2-1; 11 bases are shared with TRBD2. V shed 7 bases, J shed 3 bases, and the junction held 6 bases outside the gene matches. The CDR3 covers 15 residues. Germline assignment: CDR1 SGHRS and CDR2 YFSETQ. The CDR3: CASGTSGRGYNEQFF. CDR3 DNA sequence: TGCGCCAGCGGAACTAGCGGGAGAGGCTACAATGAGCAGTTCTTC. Looking up the rest from reference TRBV5-1 and TRBJ2-1 gives the full variable domain: KAGVTQTPRYLIKTRGQQVTLSCSPISGHRSVSWYQQTPGQGLQFLFEYFSETQRNKGNFPGRFSGRQFSNSRSEMNVSTLELGDSALYLCASGTSGRGYNEQFFGPGTRLTVL.

This rearrangement joins TRBV4-1 to TRBJ2-5; 8 bases are shared with TRBD1. This CDR3 is built from 17 residues. The germline V gene has CDR1 MGHRA and CDR2 YSYEKL. V was pared by 5 bases and J by 1 base, with 12 bases of the junction left unmatched. The CDR3 DNA reads TGCGCCAGCAGCAAGACCTCAGGGGGCAGTGTCCAAGAGACCCAGTACTTC. Protein sequence: CASSKTSGGSVQETQYF.

In the case of this clone: Other DNA sequences in this sample translate to the same CDR3. This chain connects TRBV9 to TRBJ1-1; D is undetermined. Germline V lookup: CDR1 SGDLS, CDR2 YYNGEE. CDR3 size: 13 residues. The V and J ends lost 0 bases and 3 bases respectively, with 6 bases between them. CDR3 residues: CASSVAVDTEAFF. Written as DNA, the CDR3 is TGTGCCAGCAGCGTAGCGGTGGACACTGAAGCTTTCTTT.

The J gene is TRBJ1-2, the V gene TRBV6-5; 9 bases match TRBD1. The V gene's germline CDR1 is MNHEY and CDR2 SVGAGI. The CDR3 covers 15 residues. Trimming took 2 bases from V and 4 from J; bases not matched to a gene: 5. Here the CDR3 DNA reads TGTGCCAGCAGTTACACCCCGACAGGGGGCTATGGCTACACCTTC. Its protein product is CASSYTPTGGYGYTF.

In the case of this clone: The same CDR3 is also encoded by other DNA sequences in this sample. The chain joins TRBV6-1 to TRBJ1-5; TRBD1 is a possible D gene (5 bases). Germline V gene data show CDR1 as MNHNS and CDR2 as SASEGT. The CDR3 extends over 13 amino acids. Trimming cost V 2 bases and J 6 bases, with 8 bases left between them. CDR3 coding DNA: TGTGCCAGCAGTGAACAGGGTGGTCAGCCCCAGCATTTT. This encodes CASSEQGGQPQHF.

This clone is deemed medium-sized. The genes are TRBV5-1 and TRBJ2-3; D remains unclear. CDR1 SGHRS and CDR2 YFSETQ come from the germline V gene. This CDR3 has 15 residues. Trimming removed 2 bases from V and 0 bases from J, with 10 bases in between. The CDR3 here is CASSFENPSTDTQYF. The DNA for the CDR3 is TGCGCCAGCAGCTTCGAGAATCCTAGCACAGATACGCAGTATTTT.

The rearrangement links TRBV5-1 to TRBJ2-2, with TRBD2 matching 10 bases. The CDR3 extends over 16 amino acids. In germline, CDR1 is SGHRS, CDR2 YFSETQ. V lost 2 bases to trimming and J lost 4 bases; unmatched junction nucleotides: 5. Written as DNA, the CDR3 is TGCGCCAGCAGCTTTCTAGCGGGAGCGGCCACCGGGGAGCTGTTTTTT. Translating it yields CASSFLAGAATGELFF.

The chain joins TRBV6-2 or TRBV6-3 to TRBJ1-5; 10 bases align to TRBD1. There are 14 residues in the CDR3. V shed 6 bases and J 6 bases; nucleotides not matched to a gene: 5. Germline V CDR1 and CDR2: MNHEY, SVGEGT. This chain's CDR3 is CASSPTGGFQPQHF. DNA of the CDR3: TGTGCCAGCAGCCCGACAGGGGGCTTTCAGCCCCAGCATTTT.

The J gene is TRBJ2-7, the V gene TRBV7-9, with D possibly being TRBD1 (6 bases). Germline V gene data show CDR1 as SEHNR and CDR2 as FQNEAQ (reference sequence). The CDR3 totals 14 residues. Deletions cut 1 base from V and 6 bases from J, with 13 bases between. CDR3 sequence: CASSLVKGDREQYF. The CDR3 region has the DNA TGTGCCAGCAGCTTAGTTAAGGGGGATCGCGAGCAGTACTTC.

This chain connects TRBV27 to TRBJ2-2, with TRBD2 identical over 14 bases. The CDR3 sequence is 17 residues long. Germline trimming cut 5 bases from V and 7 bases from J; bases unmatched to any gene: 9. Germline assignment: CDR1 MNHEY and CDR2 SMNVEV (reference sequence). DNA of the CDR3: TGTGCCAGCAGTACGACTAGCGGGAGGGTTACGAGCGGGGAGCTGTTTTTT. Its translation is CASSTTSGRVTSGELFF.

The rearrangement joins TRBV28 to TRBJ1-2; 10 bases match TRBD1. With 3 bases clipped from V and 6 bases from J, the junction kept 10 bases outside the gene matches. Germline CDR1 and CDR2: MDHEN and SYDVKM. The CDR3 contains 16 residues. The CDR3 spells CASSFSRGTGVNGYTF. The CDR3 coding sequence is TGTGCCAGCAGTTTCTCCCGGGGGACAGGGGTAAATGGCTACACCTTC.

The rearrangement joins TRBV28 to TRBJ2-1, with a possible D match to TRBD1 (5 bases). Trimming left V 8 bases short and J 1 base short, with 21 bases between. Germline V gene data show CDR1 as MDHEN and CDR2 as SYDVKM. The CDR3 runs to 17 residues. The CDR3 protein is CASPPSRGGISYNEQFF. For the CDR3, the DNA is TGTGCCAGCCCCCCCTCAAGGGGCGGTATATCCTACAATGAGCAGTTCTTC.

The chain recombines TRBV5-4 with TRBJ2-7, with D possibly TRBD2 on 6 matching bases. The V gene's germline CDR1 is SGHNT and CDR2 YYREEE (reference sequence). V lost 4 bases to trimming and J lost 3 bases, with 20 bases between them. The CDR3 has 16 amino acids. The CDR3 DNA follows: TGTGCCAGCAGCCTCCTAGGCGGGGTAGCGAACTACGAGCAGTACTTC. Protein: CASSLLGGVANYEQYF.

The chain employs TRBV30 and TRBJ1-1; D not resolved. Looked up from germline, CDR1 is GTSNPN and CDR2 is SVGIG (reference sequence). The V gene lost 4 bases and the J gene lost 6 bases, with 15 bases spanning the gap. This CDR3 region has 13 residues. Here the CDR3 DNA reads TGTGCCTGGACGGGTAGAACGGGTTCTGAAGCTTTCTTT. This translates into CAWTGRTGSEAFF.

The J gene is TRBJ1-1, the V gene TRBV30; D not resolved. CDR1 GTSNPN and CDR2 SVGIG come from the germline V gene (reference sequence). Trimming pared 3 bases from V and 8 bases from J, leaving 16 bases between. The CDR3 is made up of 13 amino acids. As DNA, the CDR3 is TGTGCCTGGAGGGCCGGTTGGGCGGGAGAAGCTTTCTTT. Amino acid sequence: CAWRAGWAGEAFF.

The chain links TRBV9 to TRBJ2-1; 9 bases are shared with TRBD2. V was pared by 3 bases and J by 0 bases, with 7 bases of the junction left unmatched. The CDR3 consists of 17 residues. The germline gives CDR1 SGDLS, CDR2 YYNGEE. The CDR3 DNA reads as TGTGCCAGCAGCGCCCCCGGGACTAGCTTCTCCTACAATGAGCAGTTCTTC. It codes for CASSAPGTSFSYNEQFF.

J is TRBJ2-5 and V is TRBV7-3; 12 bases match TRBD2. Germline CDR1 reads SGHTA; CDR2 reads FQGTGA. V lost 6 bases to trimming and J lost 1 base; unmatched junction nucleotides: 3. The CDR3 has 15 residues. The CDR3 region is CASSTLAGGQETQYF. CDR3 sequence (DNA): TGTGCCAGCAGTACACTAGCGGGGGGCCAAGAGACCCAGTACTTC.

V is TRBV7-2 and J is TRBJ1-5; weak D call: TRBD1 (6 bases). Germline V lookup: CDR1 SGHTA, CDR2 FQGNSA. Trimming stripped 4 bases from V and 4 bases from J, with 11 bases between. The CDR3 totals 14 residues. CDR3 residues: CASSSARGNQPQHF. CDR3 DNA sequence: TGTGCCAGCAGCTCCGCGAGGGGGAATCAGCCCCAGCATTTT.

The rearrangement uses TRBV9 and TRBJ2-3, with a possible D match to TRBD2 (6 bases). The germline CDR1 and CDR2 sequences are SGDLS and YYNGEE. The V end was cut by 0 bases, the J end by 4 bases, with 9 bases between. This CDR3 is 14 amino acids long. The CDR3 reads CASSVVEGADTQYF. The CDR3 coding sequence is TGTGCCAGCAGCGTAGTGGAGGGTGCAGATACGCAGTATTTT.

The V and J genes are TRBV5-1 and TRBJ1-4, with D unclear. The CDR3 contains 17 residues. CDR1 is SGHRS and CDR2 is YFSETQ in the germline V gene. Trimming shortened V by 0 bases and J by 6 bases, and 18 bases separated the two germline ends. The CDR3, as DNA: TGCGCCAGCAGCTTGGCCCCGGGTTACCTCTTGGATGAAAAACTGTTTTTT. Its translation: CASSLAPGYLLDEKLFF.

The sample holds one count of this clone. The rearrangement uses TRBV5-1 and TRBJ1-3; D uncertain. The CDR3 length is 15 residues. V lost 7 bases and J lost 0, with 14 bases in between. CDR1 and CDR2 (germline): SGHRS, YFSETQ. CDR3 protein: CASSETSISGNTIYF. DNA for the CDR3: TGCGCCAGCTCGGAGACTTCGATCTCTGGAAACACCATATATTTT.

The genes are TRBV28 and TRBJ1-1, with D unclear. CDR1 and CDR2 from the germline V gene are MDHEN and SYDVKM. The V gene lost 6 bases and the J gene lost 1 base, with 3 bases spanning the gap. The CDR3 is made up of 11 amino acids. The CDR3 is CASSKNTEAFF. DNA of the CDR3: TGTGCCAGCAGCAAGAACACTGAAGCTTTCTTT.

The chain recombines TRBV3-1 (or the pseudogene TRBV3-2) with TRBJ1-2, with a possible D match to TRBD1 (5 bases). This CDR3 comprises 14 residues. The V gene lost 0 bases and the J gene lost 4 bases, with 9 bases spanning the gap. Germline values: CDR1 LGHDT, CDR2 YNNKEL (reference sequence). As DNA, the CDR3 is TGTGCCAGCAGCCAAGAGGGGGGAAGCTATGGCTACACCTTC. This translates into CASSQEGGSYGYTF.

V gene TRBV3-1 (or the pseudogene TRBV3-2) combines with J gene TRBJ1-1; D is unclear. Per the germline V gene, CDR1 is LGHDT and CDR2 is YNNKEL (reference sequence). The length of the CDR3 is 15 residues. Deletions cut 1 base from V and 3 bases from J, with 12 bases between. In DNA form, the CDR3 reads TGTGCCAGCAGCCAAGGAATTTGGAGGGACACTGAAGCTTTCTTT. Protein product: CASSQGIWRDTEAFF.

The chain is built from TRBV7-3 and TRBJ2-2; 7 bases are a match to TRBD2. The V gene's germline CDR1 is SGHTA and CDR2 FQGTGA. The CDR3 runs to 19 residues. V was clipped by 6 bases and J by 4 bases; unmatched bases: 20. The CDR3 region has the DNA TGTGCCAGCAGATCCATAGGGGAAACGGCTAGCGGACCCACCGGGGAGCTGTTTTTT. Protein sequence: CASRSIGETASGPTGELFF.

The chain uses TRBV12-3 or TRBV12-4 and TRBJ1-2; TRBD1 agrees at 9 bases. V lost 5 bases and J lost 6; bases outside the gene matches: 4. The CDR3 is made up of 13 amino acids. CDR3 coding DNA: TGTGCCAGCAGTGAGTGGACAGGGGATGGCTACACCTTC. Translation gives CASSEWTGDGYTF.

The chain has TRBV28 and TRBJ1-1, with 10 positions matching TRBD1. Germline CDR1 is MDHEN and CDR2 is SYDVKM. The CDR3 spans 14 residues. The junction had 8 bases not matched to a gene; V was cut back by 7 bases and J by 6 bases. CDR3 nucleotides: TGTGCCAGCATACCGGGACAGGGGCCCGCTGAAGCTTTCTTT. This gives the protein CASIPGQGPAEAFF.

This clone was seen only a few times. The V call is TRBV4-1, the J call TRBJ1-5; 8 nucleotides match TRBD1. This CDR3 has 16 residues. The V gene's germline CDR1 is MGHRA and CDR2 YSYEKL. V lost 4 bases to trimming and J lost 1 base; unmatched junction nucleotides: 6. CDR3 sequence: CASSLTSGGSNQPQHF. The CDR3 bases are TGCGCCAGCAGCCTAACCTCAGGGGGCAGCAATCAGCCCCAGCATTTT.

CDR3 sequence: CASSPVSTGENRYNEQFF. CDR3 DNA sequence: TGTGCCAGCAGCCCGGTCTCGACAGGGGAGAATAGGTACAATGAGCAGTTCTTC. The genes are TRBV4-2 and TRBJ2-1, with 8 bases lining up with TRBD1. With 4 bases clipped from V and 4 bases from J, the junction kept 15 bases outside the gene matches. CDR1 LGHNA and CDR2 YNFKEQ come from the germline V gene. The CDR3 covers 18 residues.